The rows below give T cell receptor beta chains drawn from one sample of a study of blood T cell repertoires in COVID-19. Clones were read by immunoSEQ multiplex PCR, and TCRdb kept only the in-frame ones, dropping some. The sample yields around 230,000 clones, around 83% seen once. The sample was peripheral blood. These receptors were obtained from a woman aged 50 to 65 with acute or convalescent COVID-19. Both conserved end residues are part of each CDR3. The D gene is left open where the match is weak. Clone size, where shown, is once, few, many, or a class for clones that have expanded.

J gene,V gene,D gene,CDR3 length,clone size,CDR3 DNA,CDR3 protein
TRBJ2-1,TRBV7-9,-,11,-,TGTGCCAGCAGCTTAGGCGATGAGCAGTTCTTC,CASSLGDEQFF
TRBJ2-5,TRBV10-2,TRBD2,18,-,TGCGCCAGCACCATCAATTCGGGGGAGCGGGAGGACCAAGAGACCCAGTACTTC,CASTINSGEREDQETQYF
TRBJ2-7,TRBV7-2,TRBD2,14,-,TGTGCCAGCAGCTCGGGACTAGCGGTCTACGAGCAGTACTTC,CASSSGLAVYEQYF
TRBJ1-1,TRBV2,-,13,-,TGTGCCAGCAGATTTCAGGGGTACACTGAAGCTTTCTTT,CASRFQGYTEAFF
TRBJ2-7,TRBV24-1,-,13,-,TGTGCCACCAGTGATCCAGGGTCCTACGAGCAGTACTTC,CATSDPGSYEQYF
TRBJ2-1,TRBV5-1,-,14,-,TGCGCCAGCAGCGTTGAGGGCTCCTACAATGAGCAGTTCTTC,CASSVEGSYNEQFF
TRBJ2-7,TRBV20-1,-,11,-,TGCAGTGCTAGAGATCTTCACGAGCAGTACTTC,CSARDLHEQYF
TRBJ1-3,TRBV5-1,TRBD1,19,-,TGCGCCAGCAGCTTGGTTGGAGGGGGCATCTTTTCCTCTGGAAACACCATATATTTT,CASSLVGGGIFSSGNTIYF
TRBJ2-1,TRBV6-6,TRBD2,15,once,TGTGCCAGCAGTTACAGAGATAGCGGGAGGGGTGAGCAGTTCTTC,CASSYRDSGRGEQFF
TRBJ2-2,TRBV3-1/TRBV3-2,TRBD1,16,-,TGTGCCAGCAGCCAGTCTATGGGCAGGGGGTCCGGGGAGCTGTTTTTT,CASSQSMGRGSGELFF